These 27 T cell receptor beta chains originate from one sample sequenced in a study of blood T cell repertoires in COVID-19 (TCRdb year 2020). Library prep was done by the immunoSEQ multiplex PCR assay. TCRdb carries this immuneACCESS record with in-frame sequences only. Its versions omit some clonotypes, under half of them owing to an unresolved V gene in the studies checked, with the rest unexplained. A total of about 260,000 clones appear in this sample, just under 90% of them only once. In total, the top ten clones hold roughly 3.9% of the sample. Specimen: peripheral blood. These receptors all stem from a woman aged 35 to 49 with acute or convalescent COVID-19.

J is TRBJ2-5 and V is TRBV7-8; perhaps TRBD2 as D (5 bases). Trimming took off 4 bases at V and 1 base at J, with 13 bases between the two ends. Per the germline V gene, CDR1 is SGHVS and CDR2 is FQNEAQ. The CDR3 is made up of 15 amino acids. CDR3 loop: CASSWRRGPQETQYF. Written as DNA, the CDR3 is TGTGCCAGCAGCTGGCGACGAGGGCCCCAAGAGACCCAGTACTTC.

This chain links TRBV6-1 with TRBJ2-2, with D perhaps TRBD1 (6 bases). Trimming stripped 2 bases from V and 3 bases from J, with 10 bases between. CDR3 size: 15 residues. Germline assignment: CDR1 MNHNS and CDR2 SASEGT. The CDR3 bases are TGTGCCAGCAGTGAACGGACAGTCTACACCGGGGAGCTGTTTTTT. Protein product: CASSERTVYTGELFF.

The chain joins TRBV10-1 to TRBJ2-1; D unresolved. V lost 3 bases and J 4 bases, leaving 4 bases between the germline ends. Germline CDR1 reads WNHNN; CDR2 reads SYGVQD (reference sequence). This CDR3 is built from 12 residues. CDR3 protein: CASSDGYNEQFF. As DNA, the CDR3 is TGCGCCAGCAGTGACGGGTACAATGAGCAGTTCTTC.

The chain combines TRBV12-3 or TRBV12-4 with TRBJ1-5; maybe TRBD1 (6 bases). The CDR3 length is 13 residues. V was cut by 9 bases and J by 4 bases, with 13 bases left in between. Here the CDR3 reads CASSGGANQPQHF. CDR3 bases: TGTGCCAGTTCCGGGGGGGCAAATCAGCCCCAGCATTTT.

The CDR3 DNA reads as TGTGCCAGTAGTATCCGCAGGGCCAACAATGAGCAGTTCTTC. Translating gives CASSIRRANNEQFF. The chain joins TRBV19 to TRBJ2-1, with a possible D match to TRBD1 (5 bases). The ends were cut back, 3 bases at V and 5 bases at J, with 11 bases in the middle. CDR3 length equals 14 residues. Germline V CDR1 and CDR2: LNHDA, SQIVND (reference sequence). The variable domain in full, with the rest retrieved from reference TRBV19 and TRBJ2-1, is DGGITQSPKYLFRKEGQNVTLSCEQNLNHDAMYWYRQDPGQGLRLIYYSQIVNDFQKGDIAEGYSVSREKKESFPLTVTSAQKNPTAFYLCASSIRRANNEQFFGPGTRLTVL.

There are a few counts of this clone. This chain connects TRBV25-1 to TRBJ1-1; no definite D call. From germline, CDR1 is MGHDK and CDR2 SYGVNS. With 1 base removed from V and 2 bases from J, the gap between germline ends came to 8 bases. This CDR3 contains 14 residues. The CDR3 reads CASSELAGNTEAFF. The CDR3 region has the DNA TGTGCCAGCAGTGAATTGGCGGGAAACACTGAAGCTTTCTTT.

The rearrangement links TRBV11-2 to TRBJ1-4; D remains unclear. Trimming cost V 4 bases and J 3 bases, with 15 bases left between them. The CDR3 contains 16 residues. The V gene's germline CDR1 is SGHAT and CDR2 FQNNGV. The CDR3 loop reads CASSSVGRVSNEKLFF. DNA for the CDR3: TGTGCCAGCAGCTCGGTTGGGAGGGTATCTAATGAAAAACTGTTTTTT. Full variable domain (remainder filled in from reference TRBV11-2 and TRBJ1-4): EAGVAQSPRYKIIEKRQSVAFWCNPISGHATLYWYQQILGQGPKLLIQFQNNGVVDDSQLPKDRFSAERLKGVDSTLKIQPAKLEDSAVYLCASSSVGRVSNEKLFFGSGTQLSVL.

V and J are TRBV2 and TRBJ1-2; D not resolved. Germline V gene sequence: CDR1 SNHLY, CDR2 FYNNEI. The CDR3 extends over 13 amino acids. The ends were cut back, 1 base at V and 8 bases at J, with 11 bases in the middle. This CDR3 reads CASSEGEVSGYTF. CDR3 in DNA: TGTGCCAGCAGTGAAGGCGAGGTTTCGGGCTACACCTTC.

This clone was detected only once. The chain links TRBV4-1 to TRBJ2-3, with 8 bases fitting TRBD2. CDR1 MGHRA and CDR2 YSYEKL come from the germline V gene. With 1 base clipped from V and 4 bases from J, the junction kept 16 bases outside the gene matches. The CDR3 has 19 residues. The CDR3 is CASSQGRGRERGIPDTQYF. DNA of the CDR3: TGCGCCAGCAGCCAAGGCAGAGGGAGGGAGCGGGGGATCCCAGATACGCAGTATTTT.

The genes are TRBV19 and TRBJ2-1, with 8 bases aligning to TRBD1. CDR3 length: 14 residues. Germline assignment: CDR1 LNHDA and CDR2 SQIVND (reference sequence). V lost 6 bases and J lost 4; bases outside the gene matches: 5. CDR3 in amino acids: CASRRQGTYNEQFF. The CDR3 nucleotides are TGTGCCAGTAGGAGACAGGGGACTTACAATGAGCAGTTCTTC.

The genes are TRBV6-4 and TRBJ1-2; the match to TRBD1 covers 7 bases. The CDR3 is 15 amino acids. From germline, CDR1 is MRHNA and CDR2 SNTAGT. V lost 4 bases and J lost 4; bases outside the gene matches: 9. CDR3 bases: TGTGCCAGCAGTGTCCAATCTACAGGGGCCTATGGCTACACCTTC. Amino acid sequence: CASSVQSTGAYGYTF.

This clone is a singleton in its sample. The chain links TRBV14 to TRBJ2-2; TRBD2 matches at 12 bases. This CDR3 is 16 amino acids long. V gave up 4 bases and J gave up 5 bases; unmatched junction bases: 5. Germline CDR1 and CDR2: SGHDN and FVKESK. This chain's CDR3 is CASSPRLAGVTGELFF. DNA for the CDR3: TGTGCCAGCAGCCCACGACTAGCGGGGGTAACCGGGGAGCTGTTTTTT.

The table lists this clone with a count of one. The V call is TRBV9, the J call TRBJ1-2; a possible D gene is TRBD1 (5 bases). Trimming took off 4 bases at V and 0 bases at J, with 13 bases between the two ends. The CDR3 has 15 amino acids. Per the germline V gene, CDR1 is SGDLS and CDR2 is YYNGEE. In DNA, the CDR3 is TGTGCCAGCAGCTACTCGGGGGGAGCTAACTATGGCTACACCTTC. This gives the protein CASSYSGGANYGYTF.

This clone was seen only once. This chain joins TRBV7-9 and TRBJ1-2, with 9 bases identical to TRBD1. V trimming: 5 bases; J trimming: 8 bases; junction bases outside the gene matches: 9. The CDR3 totals 14 residues. In germline, CDR1 is SEHNR, CDR2 FQNEAQ (reference sequence). CDR3 in amino acids: CASSPSYRGHGYTF. CDR3 coding DNA: TGTGCCAGCAGCCCCTCCTACAGGGGGCACGGCTACACCTTC.

The rearrangement uses TRBV4-1 and TRBJ1-1, with no clear D. Germline V gives CDR1 MGHRA, CDR2 YSYEKL. The germline V and J ends were trimmed by 0 bases and 2 bases, with 16 bases remaining between them. This CDR3 comprises 17 residues. This chain's CDR3 is CASSQETPGGLNTEAFF. For the CDR3, the DNA is TGCGCCAGCAGCCAAGAAACCCCCGGCGGATTAAACACTGAAGCTTTCTTT.

For this clone: The sample has other DNA sequences that encode this CDR3 too. The rearrangement uses TRBV9 and TRBJ1-1, with D hard to call. Germline V gives CDR1 SGDLS, CDR2 YYNGEE. With 2 bases removed from V and 2 bases from J, the gap between germline ends came to 7 bases. The CDR3 runs 13 residues. CDR3 region: CASSVQANTEAFF. CDR3 DNA: TGTGCCAGCAGCGTGCAGGCTAACACTGAAGCTTTCTTT.

The J gene is TRBJ1-4, the V gene TRBV30; TRBD1 aligns across 7 bases. From germline, CDR1 is GTSNPN and CDR2 SVGIG (reference sequence). Trimming took 2 bases from V and 5 from J; bases not matched to a gene: 8. The CDR3 is 15 residues long. CDR3 region: CAWSRLGQPNEKLFF. The CDR3 bases are TGTGCCTGGAGTCGATTGGGACAGCCGAATGAAAAACTGTTTTTT.

This clone was seen only once. J is TRBJ1-2 and V is TRBV4-1; D unclear. The CDR3 extends over 17 amino acids. Germline CDR1 and CDR2: MGHRA and YSYEKL. V gave up 5 bases and J gave up 0 bases, with 19 bases separating them. The CDR3, as DNA: TGCGCCAGCAGCAACCTGGTACGAAAGAGAACTAACTATGGCTACACCTTC. Translation gives CASSNLVRKRTNYGYTF.

The chain recombines TRBV30 with TRBJ1-4; D ambiguous. This CDR3 spans 15 amino acids. Germline V gene lookup returns CDR1 GTSNPN and CDR2 SVGIG (reference sequence). Between the trimmed V and J ends, which lost 0 bases and 0 bases, there was a span of 8 bases. CDR3 residues: CAWSVLNPTNEKLFF. The DNA for the CDR3 is TGTGCCTGGAGTGTACTCAACCCAACTAATGAAAAACTGTTTTTT.

The sample holds a few counts of this clone. V is TRBV3-1 (or the pseudogene TRBV3-2) and J is TRBJ1-4; 9 nucleotides match TRBD1. CDR3 length: 14 amino acids. The germline CDR1 and CDR2 sequences are LGHDT and YNNKEL (reference sequence). With 4 bases clipped from V and 8 bases from J, the junction kept 5 bases outside the gene matches. The CDR3 bases are TGTGCCAGCAGCCCCCGGGACAGGGACGAAAAACTGTTTTTT. Protein product: CASSPRDRDEKLFF.

The chain combines TRBV29-1 with TRBJ2-3; 12 nucleotides line up with TRBD2. Germline values: CDR1 SQVTM, CDR2 ANQGSEA. The CDR3 is made up of 14 amino acids. Germline trimming cut 5 bases from V and 5 bases from J; bases unmatched to any gene: 5. In DNA, the CDR3 is TGCAGCGTTACACTAGCGGGGGGTTTAGATACGCAGTATTTT. Protein product: CSVTLAGGLDTQYF.

The rearrangement links TRBV5-6 to TRBJ2-2; 10 bases map to TRBD1. Germline V gene data show CDR1 as SGHDT and CDR2 as YYEEEE. The CDR3 spans 16 residues. The V and J ends lost 2 bases and 2 bases, in that order; junction bases with no gene match: 3. CDR3 bases: TGTGCCAGCAGCTTCGGGACAGGGGCCAACACCGGGGAGCTGTTTTTT. Translating gives CASSFGTGANTGELFF.

The V gene is TRBV10-3, the J gene TRBJ1-2; D unclear. The germline V and J ends were trimmed by 11 bases and 8 bases, with 18 bases remaining between them. In germline, CDR1 is ENHRY, CDR2 SYGVKD. The length of the CDR3 is 12 residues. The CDR3 region is CAPGESLRGYTF. DNA of the CDR3: TGTGCCCCCGGGGAGAGCTTGCGGGGCTACACCTTC.

The V call is TRBV3-1 (or the pseudogene TRBV3-2), the J call TRBJ2-5, with TRBD2 matching over 16 bases. The germline gives CDR1 LGHDT, CDR2 YNNKEL (reference sequence). The CDR3 length is 17 residues. After removal of 4 bases from V and 5 bases from J, the junction contained 7 bases not matched to a gene. The CDR3 nucleotides read TGTGCCAGCAGCCTTCCGGGACTAGCGGGGGGGCTGGAGACCCAGTACTTC. Protein: CASSLPGLAGGLETQYF.

V gene TRBV30 combines with J gene TRBJ1-1; perhaps TRBD1 as D (5 bases). V gave up 1 base and J gave up 0 bases, with 12 bases separating them. This CDR3 is built from 15 residues. The germline CDR1 and CDR2 sequences are GTSNPN and SVGIG (reference sequence). The chain's CDR3 is CAWSGRDRLNTEAFF. The CDR3, as DNA: TGTGCCTGGAGTGGGCGAGACAGATTGAACACTGAAGCTTTCTTT.

The chain employs TRBV7-3 and TRBJ1-6; D remains unclear. Trimming removed 2 bases at V and 5 bases at J, with 10 bases between. Germline V lookup: CDR1 SGHTA, CDR2 FQGTGA. This CDR3 is built from 15 residues. CDR3 loop: CASSLGPSNNSPLHF. CDR3 sequence (DNA): TGTGCCAGCAGCTTAGGGCCCAGTAATAATTCACCCCTCCACTTT.

The V call is TRBV12-5, the J call TRBJ2-3; maybe TRBD1 (5 bases). The germline V gene has CDR1 LGHNT and CDR2 FRNRAP. Trimming cost V 2 bases and J 0 bases, with 18 bases left between them. The CDR3 length is 18 residues. CDR3 in amino acids: CASGLPPVGPGSTDTQYF. As DNA, the CDR3 is TGTGCTAGTGGTTTGCCTCCTGTCGGGCCAGGGAGCACAGATACGCAGTATTTT.